The next 11 T cell receptor beta chains were all read from a single sample in a study of cytomegalovirus exposure and HLA in healthy donors. The table came from immunoSEQ multiplex PCR; TCRdb's copy has only in-frame clones and leaves some out. The sample lists under 200,000 clones, over 65% occurring once. Input material: PBMCs. All receptors come from a man between 18 and 35 years old in good health and CMV-seropositive.

This sequence joins TRBV5-4 and TRBJ2-3, with D uncertain. V shed 4 bases and J shed 0 bases, with 6 bases lying between them. Germline CDR1 is SGHNT and CDR2 is YYREEE (reference sequence). The CDR3 is 13 amino acids. Written as DNA, the CDR3 is TGTGCCAGCAGCCGGTTTAGCACAGATACGCAGTATTTT. This sequence encodes CASSRFSTDTQYF. The variable domain in full, completed from reference TRBV5-4 and TRBJ2-3, reads ETGVTQSPTHLIKTRGQQVTLRCSSQSGHNTVSWYQQALGQGPQFIFQYYREEENGRGNFPPRFSGLQFPNYSSELNVNALELDDSALYLCASSRFSTDTQYFGPGTRLTVL.

The chain carries TRBV14 and TRBJ2-7; no clear D gene. The germline V gene has CDR1 SGHDN and CDR2 FVKESK. V lost 0 bases and J lost 4, with 10 bases in between. The CDR3 is made up of 14 amino acids. CDR3 sequence (DNA): TGTGCCAGCAGCCAAGATCTACCTTCGTACGAGCAGTACTTC. Protein product: CASSQDLPSYEQYF.

This sequence joins TRBV7-7 and TRBJ2-7; 16 bases fit TRBD2. V gave up 5 bases and J gave up 5 bases; unmatched junction bases: 3. The CDR3 has 15 amino acids. Germline V gene data show CDR1 as SSHAT and CDR2 as FNYEAQ (reference sequence). As DNA, the CDR3 is TGTGCCAGCAGCCCGGGGACTAGCGGGAGGGACGAGCAGTACTTC. It encodes CASSPGTSGRDEQYF.

Here the CDR3 DNA reads TGTGCCAGCCGGGGGGGCCCGGGGGACACCGGGGAGCTGTTTTTT. It translates to CASRGGPGDTGELFF. The chain employs TRBV7-9 and TRBJ2-2; 8 nucleotides line up with TRBD2. Germline lookup yields CDR1 SEHNR and CDR2 FQNEAQ (reference sequence). The CDR3 is 15 residues long. V dropped 8 bases and J dropped 3; count of bases not matched to a gene: 8.

The gene calls are TRBV6-5 and TRBJ1-3, with no clear D. The V end was cut by 4 bases, the J end by 1 base, with 11 bases between. There are 15 residues in the CDR3. Germline-derived CDR1 and CDR2 are MNHEY and SVGAGI. The CDR3 sequence is CASSFDSSSGNTIYF. In DNA, the CDR3 is TGTGCCAGCAGTTTCGATTCCAGTTCTGGAAACACCATATATTTT.

This clone was seen more than once but under ten times. The J gene is TRBJ1-3, the V gene TRBV19; D call uncertain. Germline V gene data show CDR1 as LNHDA and CDR2 as SQIVND (reference sequence). Trimming stripped 4 bases from V and 3 bases from J, with 7 bases between. CDR3 size: 13 residues. The CDR3 DNA sequence: TGTGCCAGTAGTACCGAGCTTGGAAACACCATATATTTT. Its translation is CASSTELGNTIYF.

This chain joins TRBV28 and TRBJ2-7; possibly TRBD2 for D (5 bases). This CDR3 has 16 amino acids. The germline CDR1 and CDR2 sequences are MDHEN and SYDVKM. With 3 bases removed from V and 6 bases from J, the gap between germline ends came to 21 bases. CDR3 region: CASSFRLGGPGREQYF. In nucleotides, the CDR3 is TGTGCCAGCAGTTTTCGACTTGGAGGCCCGGGTCGCGAGCAGTACTTC.

The DNA for the CDR3 is TGCGCCAGCAGCTTGGGGGACAGGAATCAGCCCCAGCATTTT. Its protein is CASSLGDRNQPQHF. The chain links TRBV5-1 to TRBJ1-5; 8 bases align to TRBD1. Germline V gene sequence: CDR1 SGHRS, CDR2 YFSETQ. V lost 0 bases, J lost 4 bases, and 0 bases stayed unmatched. The CDR3 contains 14 residues.

The chain couples TRBV2 to TRBJ1-2; 8 bases line up with TRBD1. V shed 6 bases, J shed 0 bases, and the junction held 3 bases outside the gene matches. The CDR3 is 14 residues long. Per the germline V gene, CDR1 is SNHLY and CDR2 is FYNNEI. DNA for the CDR3: TGTGCCAGCAGGGACAGGGAATCTAACTATGGCTACACCTTC. Its translation: CASRDRESNYGYTF.

V usage is TRBV2 and J usage is TRBJ1-2, with D unresolved. The CDR3 is 14 amino acids. Germline V gives CDR1 SNHLY, CDR2 FYNNEI. V gave up 6 bases and J gave up 0 bases, with 11 bases separating them. In DNA, the CDR3 is TGTGCCAGCAGAGGGAGGGCCGCTAACTATGGCTACACCTTC. The encoded protein is CASRGRAANYGYTF.

This clone appeared once. The V call is TRBV5-8, the J call TRBJ2-3, with 12 bases aligning to TRBD1. The CDR3 totals 15 residues. The germline V gene encodes CDR1 SGHTS and CDR2 YDEGEE. Germline trimming cut 3 bases from V and 5 bases from J; bases unmatched to any gene: 4. Here the CDR3 DNA reads TGTGCCAGCAGCTCGGGACAGGGGGCCGGAGATACGCAGTATTTT. Translation: CASSSGQGAGDTQYF.